These 4 T cell receptor beta chains originate from one sample sequenced in a study of PD-1 blockade in classical Hodgkin lymphoma. Some clones are missing from TCRdb's copy, which holds only in-frame ones; the method was immunoSEQ multiplex PCR. The sample gives fewer than 35,000 clones, about 88% of which show up once; about 0.45% is in the top ten. Time point reported: cycle 4 day 1 (C4D1), after less than 7 weeks of nivolumab. Brentuximab vedotin exposure varied, and every patient relapsed after autologous stem cell transplantation. Magnetic depletion of unwanted cells isolated CD4+ T cells from thawed PBMCs. The sequences come from CD4+ T cells from blood, collected before the fourth cycle of nivolumab. The receptors derive from a human donor with classical Hodgkin lymphoma.

This clone was seen once. The chain employs TRBV9 and TRBJ2-2; no clear D. The germline gives CDR1 SGDLS, CDR2 YYNGEE. Trimming removed 2 bases at V and 5 bases at J, with 7 bases between. The CDR3 is 13 amino acids. This CDR3 is CASSVDLTGELFF. CDR3 in DNA: TGTGCCAGCAGCGTGGATTTAACCGGGGAGCTGTTTTTT.

The V gene is TRBV27, the J gene TRBJ2-7; 10 bases agree with TRBD1. This CDR3 comprises 14 residues. The V segment lost 6 bases and the J segment 4 bases; nucleotides outside the gene matches: 6. The germline gives CDR1 MNHEY, CDR2 SMNVEV (reference sequence). The CDR3 DNA is TGTGCCAGCAGCACCCGGACAGGGGGGTACGAGCAGTACTTC. Translated, it gives CASSTRTGGYEQYF.

J is TRBJ1-3 and V is TRBV21-1; the table gives TRBD1 as D, unverified against the DNA. TRBV21-1 is tagged as a pseudogene. The CDR3 totals 14 residues. The CDR3 DNA reads TGTGCCAGCACCGACAGTATCTCTGGAAACACCATATATTTT. Its translation is CASTDSISGNTIYF.

The chain has TRBV7-2 and TRBJ2-1; 9 nucleotides match TRBD2. CDR3 length equals 14 residues. The V gene end was trimmed by 5 bases and the J gene end by 6 bases; junction bases not matched to a gene: 5. Germline assignment: CDR1 SGHTA and CDR2 FQGNSA. The DNA of the CDR3 is TGTGCCAGCAGCCCCGGGACTAGCTTCAATGAGCAGTTCTTC. This sequence encodes CASSPGTSFNEQFF. Full variable domain (rest looked up from reference TRBV7-2 and TRBJ2-1): GAGVSQSPSNKVTEKGKDVELRCDPISGHTALYWYRQSLGQGLEFLIYFQGNSAPDKSGLPSDRFSAERTGGSVSTLTIQRTQQEDSAVYLCASSPGTSFNEQFFGPGTRLTVL.